The 10 T cell receptor beta chains given below trace back to one sample, sequenced in a study of blood T cell repertoires in COVID-19. The protocol was immunoSEQ multiplex PCR, while the TCRdb copy is restricted to in-frame clones and leaves out a portion. The sample holds under 110,000 clones, about two thirds seen once. The sample taken for sequencing was peripheral blood. The receptors were sampled from a human donor with acute or convalescent COVID-19. The donor label of this sample is uncertain.

The chain combines TRBV5-4 with TRBJ1-2; D uncertain. The V and J ends lost 1 base and 5 bases respectively, with 9 bases between them. CDR3 length: 13 amino acids. Germline V gene data show CDR1 as SGHNT and CDR2 as YYREEE (reference sequence). CDR3 amino acids: CASSLIGSYGYTF. The CDR3 DNA reads as TGTGCCAGCAGCTTGATAGGGAGTTATGGCTACACCTTC.

The rearrangement joins TRBV7-9 to TRBJ1-3; a weak D match, TRBD1 (5 bases). V gave up 5 bases and J gave up 3 bases, with 23 bases separating them. The germline gives CDR1 SEHNR, CDR2 FQNEAQ (reference sequence). This CDR3 contains 18 residues. Here the CDR3 reads CASSPISLGAVGGNTIYF. In DNA form, the CDR3 reads TGTGCCAGCAGCCCCATCAGCCTAGGGGCGGTGGGTGGAAACACCATATATTTT.

The chain is built from TRBV27 and TRBJ1-5; D is ambiguous. CDR3 length: 16 amino acids. CDR1 MNHEY and CDR2 SMNVEV come from the germline V gene (reference sequence). V lost 0 bases, J lost 4 bases, and 13 bases lay in between. CDR3 DNA sequence: TGTGCCAGCAGTTTATCAGGTCGGCGGGGAAATCAGCCCCAGCATTTT. Its translation is CASSLSGRRGNQPQHF.

The chain combines TRBV4-2 with TRBJ2-5, with TRBD1 matching over 9 bases. CDR1 and CDR2 from the germline V gene are LGHNA and YNFKEQ. With 4 bases clipped from V and 1 base from J, the junction kept 4 bases outside the gene matches. The CDR3 is made up of 15 amino acids. In DNA, the CDR3 is TGTGCCAGCAGCCGACAGGGGGTCCCCCAAGAGACCCAGTACTTC. This gives the protein CASSRQGVPQETQYF.

The chain carries TRBV6-2 or TRBV6-3 and TRBJ1-4, with 9 bases aligning to TRBD1. Unmatched junction bases numbered 6, after V lost 4 bases and J lost 0 bases. CDR3 length: 17 residues. Germline CDR1 is MNHEY and CDR2 is SVGEGT. The CDR3 DNA sequence: TGTGCCAGCAGTTTGTCCCGGGACAGGGCAACTAATGAAAAACTGTTTTTT. It translates to CASSLSRDRATNEKLFF.

This clone was recorded a few times. The CDR3 nucleotides read TGCGCCAGCAGTGAGTCGACCAACCCTGGGAGTAATGAGCAGTTCTTC. It specifies CASSESTNPGSNEQFF. The chain combines TRBV10-1 with TRBJ2-1, with TRBD2 as a possible D gene (5 bases). The CDR3 covers 16 residues. Between the trimmed V and J ends, which lost 0 bases and 7 bases, there was a span of 16 bases. Germline CDR1 and CDR2: WNHNN and SYGVQD (reference sequence).

This clone showed up just a few times. V usage is TRBV30 and J usage is TRBJ2-7; TRBD2 might be the D (6 bases). Trimming stripped 0 bases from V and 0 bases from J, with 30 bases between. The germline CDR1 and CDR2 sequences are GTSNPN and SVGIG (reference sequence). This CDR3 spans 21 amino acids. CDR3 sequence: CAWSVHRPDIPRTGGSYEQYF. The CDR3 DNA follows: TGTGCCTGGAGTGTACATAGGCCGGACATACCCAGGACCGGGGGCTCCTACGAGCAGTACTTC. Together with reference TRBV30 and TRBJ2-7, the CDR3 gives the full variable domain: SQTIHQWPATLVQPVGSPLSLECTVEGTSNPNLYWYRQAAGRGLQLLFYSVGIGQISSEVPQNLSASRPQDRQFILSSKKLLLSDSGFYLCAWSVHRPDIPRTGGSYEQYFGPGTRLTVT.

V and J are TRBV11-1 and TRBJ2-5; D perhaps matches TRBD1 (6 bases). Trimming left V 5 bases short and J 4 bases short, with 11 bases between. The germline gives CDR1 SGHAT, CDR2 FQDESV (reference sequence). CDR3 length equals 13 residues. CDR3 protein: CASSRGGTETQYF. The DNA for the CDR3 is TGTGCCAGCAGCAGAGGGGGAACAGAGACCCAGTACTTC.

This clone has only a few counts. The chain couples TRBV6-1 to TRBJ1-5; D gene ambiguous. CDR3 size: 14 residues. Germline loops: CDR1 MNHNS, CDR2 SASEGT. V was cut by 3 bases and J by 2 bases, with 8 bases left in between. The CDR3 DNA is TGTGCCAGCAGTGACAGCGGAGGCAATCAGCCCCAGCATTTT. Its protein product is CASSDSGGNQPQHF.

This clone was counted only a few times. This rearrangement joins TRBV19 to TRBJ1-3; D is unresolved. Trimming stripped 5 bases from V and 2 bases from J, with 10 bases between. Germline assignment: CDR1 LNHDA and CDR2 SQIVND (reference sequence). The CDR3 runs to 14 residues. CDR3 residues: CASSPGRTGNTIYF. CDR3 DNA: TGTGCCAGTAGTCCGGGTCGCACTGGAAACACCATATATTTT.